This T cell receptor beta chain was identified during a study of technical replicates of blood from a handful of donors. The V gene's germline CDR1 is SEHNR and CDR2 FQNEAQ (reference sequence). V was clipped by 5 bases and J by 5 bases; unmatched bases: 5. This CDR3 has 14 residues. Clones were read by immunoSEQ multiplex PCR, and TCRdb kept only the in-frame ones, dropping some. The sample holds tens of thousands of clones, around 97% seen once. The sequence was collected from a human donor in good health. Sequenced: T cells isolated from PBMCs. This chain uses TRBV7-9 with TRBJ2-2, with 7 bases lining up with TRBD1. The CDR3: CASSRRQGTGELFF. In DNA form, the CDR3 reads TGTGCCAGCAGCCGACGACAGGGAACCGGGGAGCTGTTTTTT. The entire variable domain, with the rest obtained from reference TRBV7-9 and TRBJ2-2, is as follows: DTGVSQNPRHKITKRGQNVTFRCDPISEHNRLYWYRQTLGQGPEFLTYFQNEAQLEKSRLLSDRFSAERPKGSFSTLEIQRTEQGDSAMYLCASSRRQGTGELFFGEGSRLTVL.